The 24 T cell receptor beta chains below all came from one sample that was sequenced in a study of cytomegalovirus exposure and HLA in healthy donors. Both 60 Vbeta primers and 13 Jbeta primers went into the PCR. Measured with immunoSEQ multiplex PCR; TCRdb has only the in-frame clones, and not every one. The table records about 160,000 clones, 75% to 85% of them present only once. Sample: PBMCs. The receptors were sampled from a woman aged 45-60 years in good health and CMV-seronegative.

The chain joins TRBV11-2 to TRBJ2-7; TRBD1 agrees at 7 bases. V lost 2 bases and J lost 3; bases outside the gene matches: 4. In germline, CDR1 is SGHAT, CDR2 FQNNGV. The CDR3 length is 14 residues. The CDR3 is CASSLKGQLYEQYF. CDR3 bases: TGTGCCAGCAGCTTAAAGGGACAGCTCTACGAGCAGTACTTC.

This clone was seen more than once but under ten times. V and J are TRBV28 and TRBJ1-2, with TRBD1 identical over 7 bases. The CDR3 extends over 13 amino acids. V gave up 5 bases and J gave up 4 bases; unmatched junction bases: 4. Germline V gene sequence: CDR1 MDHEN, CDR2 SYDVKM. CDR3 loop: CASSIPGGYGYTF. The CDR3 nucleotides read TGTGCCAGCAGTATCCCAGGGGGCTATGGCTACACCTTC.

This chain connects TRBV30 to TRBJ2-7; TRBD2 matches 7 bases. The CDR3 consists of 12 residues. The junction had 6 bases not matched to a gene; V was cut back by 5 bases and J by 5 bases. The germline gives CDR1 GTSNPN, CDR2 SVGIG (reference sequence). The DNA for the CDR3 is TGTGCCTGGGGACTAGTCTACAACGAGCAGTACTTC. Its translation: CAWGLVYNEQYF. Complete variable domain (other parts from reference TRBV30 and TRBJ2-7): SQTIHQWPATLVQPVGSPLSLECTVEGTSNPNLYWYRQAAGRGLQLLFYSVGIGQISSEVPQNLSASRPQDRQFILSSKKLLLSDSGFYLCAWGLVYNEQYFGPGTRLTVT.

The table lists this clone with a count of one. The chain recombines TRBV6-1 with TRBJ1-5, with 7 nucleotides matching TRBD1. Germline lookup yields CDR1 MNHNS and CDR2 SASEGT. Trimming at V came to 2 bases and at J to 5 bases, leaving 9 bases not matched to a gene. This CDR3 comprises 16 residues. The CDR3 protein is CASSERRQGDHQPQHF. DNA for the CDR3: TGTGCCAGCAGTGAACGTCGACAGGGAGACCATCAGCCCCAGCATTTT.

The rearrangement links TRBV10-1 to TRBJ2-7, with 13 bases fitting TRBD2. Germline CDR1 and CDR2: WNHNN and SYGVQD (reference sequence). The CDR3 extends over 15 amino acids. V was pared by 2 bases and J by 6 bases, with 4 bases of the junction left unmatched. CDR3 nucleotides: TGCGCCAGCAGTGAGGGAACTAGCGGGAGGGTCGAGCAGTACTTC. This codes for CASSEGTSGRVEQYF.

V is TRBV4-2 and J is TRBJ1-1; 9 nucleotides line up with TRBD1. Germline V CDR1 and CDR2: LGHNA, YNFKEQ. V shed 5 bases and J 5 bases; nucleotides not matched to a gene: 6. The CDR3 length is 14 residues. CDR3 DNA: TGTGCCAGCAGCAAGAGACAGGGGGATACTGAAGCTTTCTTT. Translation: CASSKRQGDTEAFF.

The rearrangement joins TRBV9 to TRBJ2-3, with D maybe TRBD2 (6 bases). This CDR3 region has 16 residues. Looked up from germline, CDR1 is SGDLS and CDR2 is YYNGEE. V was trimmed by 4 bases and J by 0 bases, leaving 15 bases between them. CDR3 in amino acids: CASSKRSGDSTDTQYF. Written as DNA, the CDR3 is TGTGCCAGCAGCAAGCGCTCGGGGGATAGCACAGATACGCAGTATTTT.

The chain recombines TRBV19 with TRBJ2-3, with 11 positions matching TRBD2. Germline lookup yields CDR1 LNHDA and CDR2 SQIVND (reference sequence). Trimming took 4 bases from V and 2 from J; bases not matched to a gene: 5. The CDR3 consists of 16 residues. In DNA, the CDR3 is TGTGCCAGTAGTACCCTACTAGCGGGGGACACAGATACGCAGTATTTT. It translates to CASSTLLAGDTDTQYF.

This sequence joins TRBV2 and TRBJ1-5; D unresolved. CDR1 is SNHLY, CDR2 FYNNEI, per germline. The CDR3 is 13 amino acids. The V gene lost 3 bases and the J gene lost 6 bases, with 9 bases spanning the gap. CDR3 sequence (DNA): TGTGCCAGCAGTGAGGGTCGGGTTCAGCCCCAGCATTTT. As protein: CASSEGRVQPQHF.

The chain uses TRBV6-6 and TRBJ1-2, with TRBD1 as a possible D gene (5 bases). CDR1 and CDR2 from the germline V gene are MNHNY and SVGAGI (reference sequence). This CDR3 spans 14 amino acids. The ends were cut back, 0 bases at V and 7 bases at J, with 12 bases in the middle. The CDR3 is CASSYSSTGGGYTF. The CDR3 DNA follows: TGTGCCAGCAGTTACTCGAGTACGGGGGGTGGCTACACCTTC.

This clone was seen once. The chain joins TRBV7-2 to TRBJ1-5, with a weak D call TRBD1 (5 bases). V dropped 0 bases and J dropped 4 bases, with 7 bases sitting between them. The CDR3 is made up of 14 amino acids. From germline, CDR1 is SGHTA and CDR2 FQGNSA. The CDR3 bases are TGTGCCAGCAGCTTAGCGGGGGGGAATCAGCCCCAGCATTTT. The encoded protein is CASSLAGGNQPQHF.

The genes are TRBV4-3 and TRBJ2-4; 12 bases are a match to TRBD1. Unmatched junction bases numbered 4, after V lost 2 bases and J lost 2 bases. The germline gives CDR1 LGHNA, CDR2 YSLEER. The CDR3 loop spans 17 amino acids. The CDR3 sequence: CASSQTGTGGTKNIQYF. CDR3 coding DNA: TGCGCCAGCAGCCAAACCGGGACAGGGGGCACCAAAAACATTCAGTACTTC.

The gene calls are TRBV9 and TRBJ2-4, with a tentative D call TRBD1 (6 bases). The germline V gene encodes CDR1 SGDLS and CDR2 YYNGEE. The CDR3 consists of 19 residues. V lost 3 bases to trimming and J lost 0 bases, with 22 bases between them. The CDR3 DNA is TGTGCCAGCAGCGCTCCCCCCAGGGGTTTTGTTATAGCCAAAAACATTCAGTACTTC. It encodes CASSAPPRGFVIAKNIQYF. Full variable domain (rest looked up from reference TRBV9 and TRBJ2-4): DSGVTQTPKHLITATGQRVTLRCSPRSGDLSVYWYQQSLDQGLQFLIQYYNGEERAKGNILERFSAQQFPDLHSELNLSSLELGDSALYFCASSAPPRGFVIAKNIQYFGAGTRLSVL.

The chain couples TRBV28 to TRBJ1-2; D not resolved. V was shortened by 8 bases and J by 4 bases, with 14 bases between the two germline ends. Germline-derived CDR1 and CDR2 are MDHEN and SYDVKM. The CDR3 loop spans 13 amino acids. The CDR3 coding sequence is TGTGCCAGCCTTCGCGGCTACCTCTATGGCTACACCTTC. Protein product: CASLRGYLYGYTF.

The V call is TRBV15, the J call TRBJ1-1; tentatively, D is TRBD1 (5 bases). V shed 4 bases and J shed 1 base, with 16 bases lying between them. CDR1 and CDR2 (germline): LNHNV, YYDKDF (reference sequence). This CDR3 has 16 amino acids. In DNA form, the CDR3 reads TGTGCCACCAGCACCATCATCCCGGGGGGGAACACTGAAGCTTTCTTT. Protein sequence: CATSTIIPGGNTEAFF.

This sequence joins TRBV5-1 and TRBJ2-3, with TRBD2 identical over 11 bases. From germline, CDR1 is SGHRS and CDR2 YFSETQ. V was clipped by 7 bases and J by 3 bases; unmatched bases: 10. The CDR3 is made up of 16 amino acids. The CDR3 sequence: CASRGLAVDVTDTQYF. The CDR3, as DNA: TGCGCCAGCCGGGGACTAGCGGTTGACGTGACAGATACGCAGTATTTT.

The rearrangement joins TRBV5-4 to TRBJ2-1; 13 nucleotides align to TRBD2. There are 18 residues in the CDR3. Germline lookup yields CDR1 SGHNT and CDR2 YYREEE (reference sequence). J gave up 0 bases and V 4 bases, and 7 bases lay outside the gene matches. CDR3 DNA sequence: TGTGCCAGCAGCGCGGGACTAGCGGGACCTAGCTCCTACAATGAGCAGTTCTTC. Translation gives CASSAGLAGPSSYNEQFF. Using reference TRBV5-4 and TRBJ2-1 for the parts outside the CDR3, the full variable domain is ETGVTQSPTHLIKTRGQQVTLRCSSQSGHNTVSWYQQALGQGPQFIFQYYREEENGRGNFPPRFSGLQFPNYSSELNVNALELDDSALYLCASSAGLAGPSSYNEQFFGPGTRLTVL.

A note on this clone: Sequence at one end of the junction differs from germline and may be a read error. This chain uses TRBV29-1 with TRBJ2-1; D is possibly TRBD2 (5 bases). Germline CDR1 SQVTM, CDR2 ANQGSEA. The CDR3 is 15 residues long. As DNA, the CDR3 is TGCAGCGTTTCGGACTCGACAAGCTCCCACAATGAGCAGTTCTTC. Its protein is CSVSDSTSSHNEQFF.

This chain joins TRBV19 and TRBJ2-1, with TRBD2 identical over 8 bases. This CDR3 has 14 residues. J lost 7 bases, V lost 8 bases, and 10 bases had no gene match. The germline gives CDR1 LNHDA, CDR2 SQIVND (reference sequence). The CDR3 region has the DNA TGTGCCAGTCGGAATAGCGGGGTTTCGAATGAGCAGTTCTTC. Translating it yields CASRNSGVSNEQFF.

The chain recombines TRBV6-6 with TRBJ2-5; TRBD1 aligns across 10 bases. The J call may be wrong; the DNA end is better matched by TRBJ2-7. The CDR3 is made up of 15 amino acids. The V gene's germline CDR1 is MNHNY and CDR2 SVGAGI (reference sequence). DNA for the CDR3: TGTGCCAGCAGTTATCCAGGACAGGGGGCCTACGAGCAGTACTTC. Translated: CASSYPGQGAYEQYF.

V usage is TRBV4-3 and J usage is TRBJ2-3; TRBD2 agrees at 12 bases. The length of the CDR3 is 17 residues. Germline loops: CDR1 LGHNA, CDR2 YSLEER. The ends lost 1 base at V and 6 bases at J; junction bases unmatched: 8. CDR3 loop: CASSQGSSGGAADTQYF. The CDR3 DNA reads as TGCGCCAGCAGCCAAGGCTCTAGCGGGGGGGCGGCTGATACGCAGTATTTT.

This clone was counted only a few times. The genes are TRBV14 and TRBJ1-5; D not resolved. The CDR3 has 15 residues. With 1 base removed from V and 2 bases from J, the gap between germline ends came to 9 bases. The germline gives CDR1 SGHDN, CDR2 FVKESK. CDR3 loop: CASSQVSGGNQPQHF. The CDR3 nucleotides read TGTGCCAGCAGCCAAGTTTCCGGGGGCAATCAGCCCCAGCATTTT.

The V and J genes are TRBV28 and TRBJ2-2; 7 nucleotides align to TRBD2. Per the germline V gene, CDR1 is MDHEN and CDR2 is SYDVKM. V lost 7 bases to trimming and J lost 5 bases; unmatched junction nucleotides: 10. The CDR3 is made up of 15 amino acids. This CDR3 reads CASTNSGGRTGELFF. As DNA, the CDR3 is TGTGCCAGCACAAACTCGGGGGGTCGGACCGGGGAGCTGTTTTTT.

On this clone itself: Compared with germline, one end of the junction differs, possibly owing to a read error. The V call is TRBV7-9, the J call TRBJ2-7, with 7 bases matching TRBD2. This CDR3 region has 14 residues. Germline-derived CDR1 and CDR2 are SEHNR and FQNEAQ (reference sequence). This CDR3 reads CSSGSGDGSYEQYF. The CDR3 nucleotides read TGTTCCAGCGGCAGCGGGGACGGATCCTACGAGCAGTACTTC.